Presented here are 25 T cell receptor beta chains from one specimen sequenced in a study of cytotoxic CD8 clonotypes in ibrutinib-treated CLL. Assay: immunoSEQ multiplex PCR; the TCRdb copy retains only in-frame clones and omits some. The sample holds about 140,000 clones; around 81% are singletons and the top ten take 7.5% to 8%. This material consisted of PBMCs, taken after 36 months of ibrutinib treatment. The receptors here all came from a human donor with chronic lymphocytic leukemia.

This clone was detected once. V usage is TRBV19 and J usage is TRBJ2-2; D unresolved. The CDR3 is made up of 14 amino acids. The V gene lost 3 bases and the J gene lost 3 bases, with 8 bases spanning the gap. Germline V CDR1 and CDR2: LNHDA, SQIVND (reference sequence). In DNA, the CDR3 is TGTGCCAGTAGTATTTCTGCGGACACCGGGGAGCTGTTTTTT. Its protein product is CASSISADTGELFF.

V gene TRBV27 combines with J gene TRBJ2-2; D unresolved. Trimming left V 6 bases short and J 6 bases short, with 8 bases between. The CDR3 spans 12 residues. From germline, CDR1 is MNHEY and CDR2 SMNVEV (reference sequence). DNA of the CDR3: TGTGCCAGCAGGCCTTTAGCCGGGGAGCTGTTTTTT. Translation: CASRPLAGELFF.

V is TRBV19 and J is TRBJ1-6; D uncertain. This CDR3 contains 12 residues. The V end lost 3 bases, the J end lost 7 bases, and 4 bases lay between the germline ends. CDR1 is LNHDA, CDR2 SQIVND, per germline (reference sequence). The CDR3 reads CASSILNSPLHF. In DNA form, the CDR3 reads TGTGCCAGTAGTATTCTCAATTCACCCCTCCACTTT.

This chain links TRBV28 with TRBJ2-7; no definite D call. The CDR3 spans 11 residues. Germline V lookup: CDR1 MDHEN, CDR2 SYDVKM. V lost 2 bases and J 6 bases, leaving 5 bases between the germline ends. Here the CDR3 reads CASSLRFEQYF. The CDR3 coding sequence is TGTGCCAGCAGTTTACGCTTCGAGCAGTACTTC.

J is TRBJ1-2 and V is TRBV28, with 7 bases aligning to TRBD1. Per germline, CDR1 MDHEN and CDR2 SYDVKM. With V trimmed by 3 bases and J by 8 bases, 6 bases remained unmatched. The length of the CDR3 is 13 residues. CDR3 sequence: CASSFPGTEGYTF. CDR3 coding DNA: TGTGCCAGCAGTTTCCCCGGGACAGAGGGCTACACCTTC.

CDR3 in amino acids: CASSLAGSTDTQYF. CDR3 DNA sequence: TGTGCCAGCAGCTTGGCAGGTAGCACAGATACGCAGTATTTT. The chain has TRBV5-4 and TRBJ2-3, with D unresolved. The length of the CDR3 is 14 residues. Germline CDR1 reads SGHNT; CDR2 reads YYREEE (reference sequence). V was shortened by 0 bases and J by 0 bases, with 5 bases between the two germline ends.

This clone was seen only a few times. V gene TRBV7-9 combines with J gene TRBJ1-4; TRBD1 is a possible D gene (6 bases). The CDR3 loop spans 13 amino acids. V lost 3 bases, J lost 8 bases, and 10 bases lay in between. Germline lookup yields CDR1 SEHNR and CDR2 FQNEAQ (reference sequence). The CDR3 region is CASSLGAGEKLFF. Written as DNA, the CDR3 is TGTGCCAGCAGCTTGGGGGCCGGGGAAAAACTGTTTTTT. Looking up the rest from reference TRBV7-9 and TRBJ1-4 gives the full variable domain: DTGVSQNPRHKITKRGQNVTFRCDPISEHNRLYWYRQTLGQGPEFLTYFQNEAQLEKSRLLSDRFSAERPKGSFSTLEIQRTEQGDSAMYLCASSLGAGEKLFFGSGTQLSVL.

This clone has a handful of counts. The J gene is TRBJ1-3, the V gene TRBV4-2, with D perhaps matching TRBD1 (6 bases). Germline V gives CDR1 LGHNA, CDR2 YNFKEQ. The CDR3 length is 15 residues. V lost 4 bases and J 4 bases, leaving 14 bases between the germline ends. CDR3 in amino acids: CASSPNTGSGNTIYF. The DNA of the CDR3 is TGTGCCAGCAGCCCTAATACAGGGTCCGGAAACACCATATATTTT.

The CDR3 coding sequence is TGTGCCAGCAGTATTAATCCTGGAAACACCATATATTTT. Protein sequence: CASSINPGNTIYF. The gene calls are TRBV2 and TRBJ1-3; D is ambiguous. The germline V gene has CDR1 SNHLY and CDR2 FYNNEI. Trimming pared 5 bases from V and 2 bases from J, leaving 7 bases between. The CDR3 length is 13 residues. Looking up the rest from reference TRBV2 and TRBJ1-3 gives the full variable domain: EPEVTQTPSHQVTQMGQEVILRCVPISNHLYFYWYRQILGQKVEFLVSFYNNEISEKSEIFDDQFSVERPDGSNFTLKIRSTKLEDSAMYFCASSINPGNTIYFGEGSWLTVV.

The chain links TRBV27 to TRBJ1-1; 10 bases line up with TRBD1. CDR3 length equals 17 residues. V trimming: 3 bases; J trimming: 5 bases; junction bases outside the gene matches: 12. Germline V gene sequence: CDR1 MNHEY, CDR2 SMNVEV (reference sequence). CDR3 residues: CASSLTGFGTGVTEAFF. The CDR3 nucleotides read TGTGCCAGCAGTTTGACCGGATTCGGGACAGGGGTTACTGAAGCTTTCTTT.

The chain carries TRBV28 and TRBJ1-6; D is possibly TRBD1 (6 bases). The ends were cut back, 6 bases at V and 9 bases at J, with 15 bases in the middle. The V gene's germline CDR1 is MDHEN and CDR2 SYDVKM. The CDR3 consists of 14 residues. CDR3 sequence: CASRPEGVSSPLHF. The CDR3 DNA reads as TGTGCCAGCAGGCCTGAGGGGGTGAGTTCACCCCTCCACTTT.

V is TRBV2 and J is TRBJ2-2; 7 bases fit TRBD1. CDR3 length: 15 residues. In germline, CDR1 is SNHLY, CDR2 FYNNEI. Unmatched junction bases numbered 10, after V lost 6 bases and J lost 6 bases. This chain's CDR3 is CASRGLRGRAGELFF. The CDR3 DNA sequence: TGTGCCAGCAGGGGTTTAAGGGGGCGAGCCGGGGAGCTGTTTTTT.

This clone was recorded a few times. V is TRBV5-1 and J is TRBJ1-6; D uncertain. The CDR3 sequence is 14 residues long. Trimming cost V 4 bases and J 1 base, with 6 bases left between them. From germline, CDR1 is SGHRS and CDR2 YFSETQ. CDR3 in amino acids: CASSVGSYNSPLHF. The DNA for the CDR3 is TGCGCCAGCAGCGTCGGGTCCTATAATTCACCCCTCCACTTT.

The chain joins TRBV5-1 to TRBJ2-2; a possible D gene is TRBD1 (6 bases). The length of the CDR3 is 16 residues. The germline V gene encodes CDR1 SGHRS and CDR2 YFSETQ. V was trimmed by 0 bases and J by 0 bases, leaving 9 bases between them. The CDR3 loop is CASSLGRTANTGELFF. CDR3 in DNA: TGCGCCAGCAGCTTGGGTCGGACAGCGAACACCGGGGAGCTGTTTTTT.

This sequence joins TRBV20-1 and TRBJ2-1; D gene uncertain. CDR3 length: 11 residues. CDR1 is DFQATT, CDR2 SNEGSKA, per germline (reference sequence). With 6 bases removed from V and 2 bases from J, the gap between germline ends came to 5 bases. CDR3 loop: CSARTYNEQFF. In DNA form, the CDR3 reads TGCAGTGCCCGGACCTACAATGAGCAGTTCTTC.

This rearrangement joins TRBV4-1 to TRBJ1-5; possible D gene TRBD1, 6 bases. V lost 1 base and J lost 2, with 6 bases in between. This CDR3 is 14 amino acids long. Germline CDR1 is MGHRA and CDR2 is YSYEKL. The CDR3 nucleotides read TGCGCCAGCAGCCAAGCAGGGGGCAATCAGCCCCAGCATTTT. Its protein product is CASSQAGGNQPQHF.

The chain carries TRBV19 and TRBJ2-1; 7 positions agree with TRBD2. J lost 1 base, V lost 3 bases, and 6 bases had no gene match. Germline CDR1 and CDR2: LNHDA and SQIVND (reference sequence). The CDR3 has 16 residues. The CDR3 sequence is CASSILTGGSYNEQFF. CDR3 sequence (DNA): TGTGCCAGTAGTATTTTAACCGGGGGGTCCTACAATGAGCAGTTCTTC. The variable domain in full, completed from reference TRBV19 and TRBJ2-1, reads DGGITQSPKYLFRKEGQNVTLSCEQNLNHDAMYWYRQDPGQGLRLIYYSQIVNDFQKGDIAEGYSVSREKKESFPLTVTSAQKNPTAFYLCASSILTGGSYNEQFFGPGTRLTVL.

The J gene is TRBJ1-3, the V gene TRBV4-1; possibly TRBD1 for D (6 bases). The CDR3 loop spans 19 amino acids. The V and J ends lost 4 bases and 2 bases respectively, with 24 bases between them. The V gene's germline CDR1 is MGHRA and CDR2 YSYEKL. The CDR3 loop is CASSRPGGASTSAGNTIYF. The CDR3 coding sequence is TGCGCCAGCAGCCGCCCTGGGGGGGCAAGTACTTCCGCTGGAAACACCATATATTTT.

This chain joins TRBV6-1 and TRBJ1-5, with D unresolved. CDR1 is MNHNS, CDR2 SASEGT, per germline. The CDR3 consists of 15 residues. V was pared by 2 bases and J by 5 bases, with 13 bases between. The CDR3 DNA reads as TGTGCCAGCAGTGAATACATTTCCCCCTATCAGCCCCAGCATTTT. Translated: CASSEYISPYQPQHF.

The CDR3 loop is CASSPGTGYNEQFF. CDR3 bases: TGCGCCAGCAGCCCCGGGACAGGATACAATGAGCAGTTCTTC. The rearrangement uses TRBV5-1 and TRBJ2-1, with 8 bases lining up with TRBD1. The germline CDR1 and CDR2 sequences are SGHRS and YFSETQ. Germline trimming cut 4 bases from V and 4 bases from J; bases unmatched to any gene: 4. The CDR3 has 14 amino acids. Full variable domain (outside the CDR3, taken from reference TRBV5-1 and TRBJ2-1): KAGVTQTPRYLIKTRGQQVTLSCSPISGHRSVSWYQQTPGQGLQFLFEYFSETQRNKGNFPGRFSGRQFSNSRSEMNVSTLELGDSALYLCASSPGTGYNEQFFGPGTRLTVL.

The rearrangement joins TRBV9 to TRBJ1-1; 7 nucleotides align to TRBD1. This CDR3 contains 17 residues. Germline loops: CDR1 SGDLS, CDR2 YYNGEE. V gave up 2 bases and J gave up 0 bases; unmatched junction bases: 10. The CDR3 nucleotides read TGTGCCAGCAGCGTGAGACAGGGAGGCTTTATGAACACTGAAGCTTTCTTT. Its translation: CASSVRQGGFMNTEAFF. The entire variable domain, with the rest obtained from reference TRBV9 and TRBJ1-1, is as follows: DSGVTQTPKHLITATGQRVTLRCSPRSGDLSVYWYQQSLDQGLQFLIQYYNGEERAKGNILERFSAQQFPDLHSELNLSSLELGDSALYFCASSVRQGGFMNTEAFFGQGTRLTVV.

CDR3 sequence (DNA): TGCGCCAGCAGTGAACAGGGGAGTACTGAAGCTTTCTTT. It translates to CASSEQGSTEAFF. J is TRBJ1-1 and V is TRBV10-2; 7 positions agree with TRBD1. The germline CDR1 and CDR2 sequences are WSHSY and SAAADI. Trimming took 3 bases from V and 5 from J; bases not matched to a gene: 3. CDR3 length: 13 residues.

The V gene is TRBV6-5, the J gene TRBJ2-1; D uncertain. The CDR3 is 13 residues long. V lost 5 bases, J lost 3 bases, and 8 bases lay in between. CDR1 is MNHEY, CDR2 SVGAGI, per germline. The CDR3 here is CASSVEYYNEQFF. CDR3 bases: TGTGCCAGCAGTGTCGAGTACTACAATGAGCAGTTCTTC.

The J gene is TRBJ2-1, the V gene TRBV30; a weak D match, TRBD1 (6 bases). The CDR3 contains 14 residues. Germline values: CDR1 GTSNPN, CDR2 SVGIG (reference sequence). The ends were cut back, 5 bases at V and 2 bases at J, with 13 bases in the middle. The CDR3 DNA reads TGTGCCTGGGGGACACCCCGACCCTACAATGAGCAGTTCTTC. It encodes CAWGTPRPYNEQFF.

The chain carries TRBV18 and TRBJ2-5; D perhaps matches TRBD2 (6 bases). The V end lost 11 bases, the J end lost 9 bases, and 10 bases lay between the germline ends. Looked up from germline, CDR1 is KGHSH and CDR2 is LQKENI. The CDR3 loop spans 9 amino acids. In DNA form, the CDR3 reads TGTGCCCCGCGCGGGGCCCAGTACTTC. Amino acids: CAPRGAQYF.